Listed below are T cell receptor beta chains from one sample, sequenced in a study of blood T cells in healthy people across ages. TCRdb re-analysed the 5' RACE reads in MiXCR, keeping a single row per CDR3 protein. In the table there are 1.5 million to 1.8 million distinct CDR3 sequences, approximately 43% of which are singletons. Sequencing was performed on blood. The receptors here all came from a woman aged 18-29 years in good health. Each CDR3 is given with its conserved first and last residue. A D gene is named only where the DNA matches it firmly. Clone size, where shown, is once, few, many, or a class for clones that have expanded.

clone_size	v_call	d_call	j_call	cdr3_nt	cdr3_aa
once	TRBV3-1	TRBD1	TRBJ2-3	TGTGCCAGCAGCAAGGGGACAGGACTCAACACAGATATGCAGTATTTT	CASSKGTGLNTDMQYF
few	TRBV7-9	.	TRBJ2-6	TGTGCCACCTATCCAAGGGTTGCTGGGGCCAACGTCCTGACTTTC	CATYPRVAGANVLTF
.	TRBV20-1	TRBD1	TRBJ1-4	TGCAGTGCGGGGAGGGGACAGCTACTTGAAAAACTGTTTTTT	CSAGRGQLLEKLFF
.	TRBV6-5	TRBD1	TRBJ1-2	TGTGCCAGCACTAACAGGGGGCATGGCTACACCTTC	CASTNRGHGYTF
few	TRBV29-1	TRBD2	TRBJ2-7	TGCAGCGTACGGGAGGGCCCCTACGAGCAGTACTTC	CSVREGPYEQYF
.	TRBV20-1	TRBD2	TRBJ2-7	TGCAGTGCTAAAGGACTAGTATTCTACGAGCAGTACTTC	CSAKGLVFYEQYF
many	TRBV29-1	.	TRBJ2-1	TGCAGCGTCAATAAACTGACTACAGACAATGAGCAGTTCTTC	CSVNKLTTDNEQFF
few	TRBV7-2	.	TRBJ2-7	TGTGCCAGCAGCGCCAGGGGGGAGAACTACGAGCAGTACTTC	CASSARGENYEQYF
.	TRBV7-9	.	TRBJ2-2	TGTGCCAGCAGCTTAGGATGGGGTGACAGCACCGGGGAGCTGTTTTTT	CASSLGWGDSTGELFF
many	TRBV7-2	.	TRBJ2-1	TGTGCCAGCAGCTATAGTCTTGAGCAGTTCTTC	CASSYSLEQFF
few	TRBV6-8	.	TRBJ2-3	TGTACCAGCAGACCAGACCTAATAACTAGTACAGATACGCAGTATTTT	CTSRPDLITSTDTQYF
.	TRBV7-9	.	TRBJ2-5	TGTGCCAGCAGCTCGAGGGGGAGAACTTCGGAGACCCAGTACTTC	CASSSRGRTSETQYF
.	TRBV12-3/TRBV12-4	TRBD1	TRBJ1-5	TGTGCCAGCAGCCACAGCGGGACAGTCAATCAGCCCCAGCATTTT	CASSHSGTVNQPQHF
few	TRBV27	.	TRBJ2-5	TGTGCCAGCAGTTTTAAGCTATCCGGAGAGACCCAGTACTTC	CASSFKLSGETQYF
.	TRBV5-1	.	TRBJ2-3	TGCGCCAGCCGTCTGACGGGAAGCACAGATACGCAGTATTTT	CASRLTGSTDTQYF
.	TRBV29-1	TRBD1	TRBJ2-2	TGCAGCGGAGAACAGGGGTACACCGGGGAGCTGTTTTTT	CSGEQGYTGELFF
.	TRBV30	.	TRBJ1-5	TGTGCCTGGAGTTCCTGGAAGGCTGATCAGCCCCAGCATTTT	CAWSSWKADQPQHF
.	TRBV7-9	.	TRBJ1-2	TGTGCCAGCAGCTTACTTACCAGAGGTGGCTACACCTTC	CASSLLTRGGYTF
few	TRBV25-1	TRBD2	TRBJ2-1	TGTGCCAGCAGTGATCCGGCTAGCGGGACCTACAATGAGCAGTTCTTC	CASSDPASGTYNEQFF
.	TRBV27	TRBD2	TRBJ2-3	TGTGCCAGCGGACTAGTGAATACGCAGTATTTT	CASGLVNTQYF
.	TRBV12-3/TRBV12-4	TRBD1	TRBJ1-3	TGTGCCAGCAGTTCTTACAGGGGGCTTGGAAACACCATATATTTT	CASSSYRGLGNTIYF
.	TRBV27	.	TRBJ2-1	TGTGCCAGTCACCTAGGGGGTAGCTCCTACAATGAGCAGTTCTTC	CASHLGGSSYNEQFF
.	TRBV28	.	TRBJ1-2	TGTGCCAGCAGAAGACAGGTGCACTATGGCTACACCTTC	CASRRQVHYGYTF
.	TRBV9	TRBD2	TRBJ2-7	TGTGCCAGCAGCCTCAGCGGGGGGTCCAATTACGAGCAGTACTTC	CASSLSGGSNYEQYF